Listed below are T cell receptor beta chains from one sample, sequenced in a study of blood T cells in healthy people across ages. TCRdb passed the 5' RACE reads through MiXCR, listing each CDR3 protein once. The data show about 1.4 million distinct CDR3 sequences, 59% seen once. The sequenced sample was blood. These receptors were taken from a man in his late teens or twenties in good health. CDR3s include the opening cysteine and the closing phenylalanine or tryptophan. A D gene is named only where the DNA matches it firmly. Expanded clones are given a class, and other clones once, few, many or no size at all.

V gene	J gene	D gene	clone size	CDR3 protein	CDR3 DNA
TRBV19	TRBJ2-3	NA	NA	CASSIESTDTRYF	TGTGCCAGTAGTATAGAAAGCACAGATACGCGGTATTTT
TRBV4-1	TRBJ1-6	NA	NA	CASSQEGINPLHF	TGCGCCAGCAGCCAAGAGGGCATCAATCCCCTCCACTTT
TRBV5-5	TRBJ2-5	NA	NA	CASSGMEGLQYF	TGTGCCAGCAGCGGGATGGAGGGGCTGCAGTACTTC
TRBV7-9	TRBJ2-2	TRBD2	NA	CASSPTQRGARVGELFF	TGTGCCAGCAGCCCAACCCAGCGGGGGGCTCGAGTCGGGGAGCTGTTTTTT
TRBV27	TRBJ2-1	TRBD2	NA	CASSRLAGGEQFF	TGTGCCAGCAGTCGACTAGCGGGAGGTGAGCAGTTCTTC
TRBV12-3/TRBV12-4	TRBJ2-5	TRBD2	NA	CASRYVGLAEETQYF	TGTGCCAGCAGATACGTCGGCCTAGCGGAGGAGACCCAGTACTTC
TRBV6-2/TRBV6-3	TRBJ1-1	NA	few	CASSDKENTEAFF	TGTGCCAGCAGTGACAAAGAGAACACTGAAGCTTTCTTT
TRBV12-3/TRBV12-4	TRBJ2-7	NA	NA	CASSPNLFYEQYF	TGTGCCAGCAGTCCCAACCTTTTCTACGAGCAGTACTTC
TRBV6-5	TRBJ1-2	TRBD1	NA	CASSYGQGGNYGYTF	TGTGCCAGCAGTTACGGACAGGGCGGTAACTATGGCTACACCTTC
TRBV20-1	TRBJ1-1	TRBD1	NA	CSASVVGQKNTEAFF	TGCAGTGCTAGCGTGGTGGGACAGAAGAACACTGAAGCTTTCTTT
TRBV10-3	TRBJ2-1	TRBD1	NA	CAISWDREPLLNEQFF	TGTGCCATCAGCTGGGACAGGGAACCCCTCCTGAATGAGCAGTTCTTC
TRBV30	TRBJ1-2	NA	once	CAWSAISVAGGYTF	TGTGCCTGGAGCGCCATCTCTGTCGCGGGTGGCTACACCTTC
TRBV18	TRBJ2-3	NA	NA	CASSPGRGTDTQYF	TGTGCCAGCTCACCGGGCAGGGGAACAGATACGCAGTATTTT
TRBV24-1	TRBJ1-1	NA	NA	CATSDGVTEAFF	TGTGCCACCAGTGATGGGGTCACTGAAGCTTTCTTT
TRBV25-1	TRBJ2-1	TRBD2	NA	CASSALPAGEREQFF	TGTGCCAGCAGTGCCCTACCTGCGGGGGAACGTGAGCAGTTCTTC
TRBV6-5	TRBJ2-1	TRBD2	once	CASSFGDWRTSAFNEQFF	TGTGCCAGCAGTTTCGGCGACTGGAGGACTAGCGCGTTTAATGAGCAGTTCTTC
TRBV12-3/TRBV12-4	TRBJ1-1	NA	NA	CASSPPGDAFF	TGTGCCAGCAGCCCCCCCGGGGATGCTTTCTTT
TRBV20-1	TRBJ1-3	NA	NA	CSADLYGNTIYF	TGCAGTGCTGACTTATATGGAAACACCATATATTTT
TRBV20-1	TRBJ2-3	TRBD2	NA	CSARGLADYTDTQYF	TGCAGTGCTAGGGGACTAGCTGATTACACAGATACGCAGTATTTT
TRBV11-1	TRBJ2-7	NA	NA	CASSFIAGRGDEQYF	TGTGCCAGCAGCTTCATTGCTGGGCGGGGCGACGAGCAGTACTTC
TRBV20-1	TRBJ1-5	NA	NA	CSASIQDYSNQPQHF	TGCAGTGCTAGCATCCAAGATTATAGCAATCAGCCCCAGCATTTT
TRBV29-1	TRBJ2-7	TRBD1	NA	CSVELTGFFEQYF	TGCAGCGTTGAGTTGACAGGGTTTTTCGAGCAGTACTTC
TRBV6-5	TRBJ1-6	NA	NA	CASSWEPDPRTRNSPLHF	TGTGCCAGCAGTTGGGAACCCGATCCCAGGACGCGAAATTCACCCCTCCACTTT
TRBV30	TRBJ1-6	TRBD1	NA	CAWRTGGNSPLHF	TGTGCCTGGAGGACAGGGGGCAATTCACCCCTCCACTTT
TRBV6-5	TRBJ2-5	NA	NA	CASSFDRGTQYF	TGTGCCAGCAGTTTCGACCGCGGGACCCAGTACTTC
TRBV2	TRBJ2-2	NA	NA	CASMGQQGRGTGELFF	TGTGCCAGCATGGGGCAACAGGGACGCGGCACCGGGGAGCTGTTTTTT
TRBV12-3/TRBV12-4	TRBJ1-4	NA	NA	CASRSPDIPTNEKLFF	TGTGCCAGCAGGTCCCCGGACATCCCAACTAATGAAAAACTGTTTTTT
TRBV7-2	TRBJ2-1	NA	NA	CASSSVTGNEQFF	TGTGCCAGCAGCTCCGTTACGGGGAATGAGCAGTTCTTC
TRBV6-2/TRBV6-3	TRBJ2-5	NA	NA	CASSVQGGPQETQYF	TGTGCCAGCAGTGTTCAGGGGGGACCCCAAGAGACCCAGTACTTC
TRBV7-9	TRBJ2-7	NA	NA	CASSLVADGVQYF	TGTGCCAGCAGCTTGGTAGCGGACGGTGTGCAGTACTTC
TRBV7-2	TRBJ2-1	NA	few	CASSLDRAGALSSEQFF	TGTGCCAGCAGCTTAGATCGGGCGGGGGCCCTATCTAGTGAGCAGTTCTTC
TRBV6-6	TRBJ2-7	NA	NA	CASSYSMGGEQYF	TGTGCCAGCAGTTACTCGATGGGAGGCGAGCAGTACTTC
TRBV29-1	TRBJ2-3	NA	NA	CSVEVIGDTQYF	TGCAGCGTTGAAGTTATAGGGGATACGCAGTATTTT
TRBV13	TRBJ1-5	NA	NA	CASSLRGASEPQHF	TGTGCCAGCAGCTTACGCGGGGCGTCGGAGCCCCAGCATTTT
TRBV11-2	TRBJ1-3	TRBD1	once	CASSLTGDRGPIYF	TGTGCCAGCAGCTTAACCGGGGATAGGGGGCCCATATATTTT
TRBV11-2	TRBJ2-3	NA	NA	CASSLDRRDGVDTQYF	TGTGCCAGCAGCTTAGATAGGCGGGATGGAGTTGATACGCAGTATTTT
TRBV25-1	TRBJ2-7	TRBD2	NA	CASSLREGTGREQYF	TGTGCCAGCAGCCTTAGGGAGGGGACGGGTCGCGAGCAGTACTTC
TRBV20-1	TRBJ2-1	TRBD1	NA	CSASPSTGAGGNEQFF	TGCAGTGCTAGTCCCTCGACAGGGGCGGGTGGAAATGAGCAGTTCTTC
TRBV20-1	TRBJ2-1	TRBD2	NA	CSARGLAGSNEQFF	TGCAGTGCTAGAGGACTAGCGGGGTCCAATGAGCAGTTCTTC
TRBV2	TRBJ1-1	NA	NA	CASSDSVLNTEAFF	TGTGCCAGCAGTGACTCCGTTTTGAACACTGAAGCTTTCTTT
TRBV20-1	TRBJ2-3	NA	NA	CSAMVVTDTQYF	TGCAGTGCTATGGTCGTTACAGATACGCAGTATTTT
TRBV15	TRBJ2-3	NA	NA	CATSRDLLGPGQYF	TGTGCCACCAGCAGAGATTTATTGGGGCCCGGGCAGTATTTT
TRBV6-2/TRBV6-3	TRBJ1-1	NA	NA	CASSYSEVLNTEAFF	TGTGCCAGCAGTTACTCTGAGGTATTGAACACTGAAGCTTTCTTT
TRBV20-1	TRBJ1-2	NA	few	CSVISSDTRAQGYTF	TGCAGTGTAATTTCCTCGGATACTCGGGCTCAGGGCTACACCTTC
TRBV7-9	TRBJ2-3	NA	NA	CASSPAGSGTDTQYF	TGTGCCAGCAGTCCTGCGGGATCGGGCACAGATACGCAGTATTTT
TRBV5-1	TRBJ2-3	NA	NA	CASSLYTSESTDTQYF	TGCGCCAGCAGCTTATATACTTCGGAGAGCACAGATACGCAGTATTTT
TRBV18	TRBJ2-3	TRBD1	NA	CASSFSDRGLDTQYF	TGTGCCAGCTCATTCAGCGACAGGGGGCTGGATACGCAGTATTTT
TRBV20-1	TRBJ2-5	TRBD1	NA	CSAPQGAEETQYF	TGCAGTGCCCCGCAGGGGGCGGAGGAGACCCAGTACTTC
TRBV4-1	TRBJ2-7	NA	few	CASSQVPTLSSYEQYF	TGCGCCAGCAGCCAAGTACCGACCCTTAGCTCCTACGAGCAGTACTTC
TRBV4-2	TRBJ2-5	NA	NA	CASSRNPYQETQYF	TGTGCCAGCAGCCGGAACCCGTACCAAGAGACCCAGTACTTC
TRBV29-1	TRBJ2-2	NA	NA	CSVAVRIGTGELFF	TGCAGCGTTGCAGTCAGGATCGGGACCGGGGAGCTGTTTTTT
TRBV20-1	TRBJ2-7	TRBD2	few	CSARDGTFGGEQYF	TGCAGTGCTAGAGACGGGACCTTCGGGGGGGAGCAGTACTTC